These 31 T cell receptor beta chains share one sample of origin, sequenced in a study of shared clonotypes between healthy human individuals. This table comes from immunoSEQ multiplex PCR, and its TCRdb copy is limited to in-frame clones, with some not included. This sample yields about 1.4 million clones, of which around 97% are seen a single time; more than 0.9% belongs to the top ten. Specimen: naive CD4+ T cells sorted from blood. The subset was: CD45RA+ positively selected. These receptors were collected from a young man in good health.

The V call is TRBV9, the J call TRBJ2-1, with 8 nucleotides matching TRBD2. J was trimmed by 1 base and V by 4 bases; bases with no gene match: 10. This CDR3 contains 17 residues. CDR1 and CDR2 from the germline V gene are SGDLS and YYNGEE. This chain's CDR3 is CASSPHLTGGSYNEQFF. As DNA, the CDR3 is TGTGCCAGCAGCCCCCACCTAACGGGAGGGTCCTACAATGAGCAGTTCTTC.

The rearrangement joins TRBV30 to TRBJ2-2; D uncertain. Germline V gene sequence: CDR1 GTSNPN, CDR2 SVGIG (reference sequence). V was shortened by 0 bases and J by 4 bases, with 9 bases between the two germline ends. The CDR3 covers 14 residues. The chain's CDR3 is CAWSVLDGTGELFF. The CDR3, as DNA: TGTGCCTGGAGTGTACTGGACGGCACCGGGGAGCTGTTTTTT. The whole variable domain, remainder taken from reference TRBV30 and TRBJ2-2, is SQTIHQWPATLVQPVGSPLSLECTVEGTSNPNLYWYRQAAGRGLQLLFYSVGIGQISSEVPQNLSASRPQDRQFILSSKKLLLSDSGFYLCAWSVLDGTGELFFGEGSRLTVL.

V usage is TRBV5-1 and J usage is TRBJ2-7; a possible D gene is TRBD1 (6 bases). The germline V and J ends were trimmed by 0 bases and 3 bases, with 10 bases remaining between them. This CDR3 contains 14 residues. Germline CDR1 is SGHRS and CDR2 is YFSETQ. CDR3 nucleotides: TGCGCCAGCAGCTTGGCACAGGGATTCTACGAGCAGTACTTC. This gives the protein CASSLAQGFYEQYF.

The rearrangement joins TRBV29-1 to TRBJ2-1, with D possibly being TRBD2 (6 bases). With 5 bases removed from V and 5 bases from J, the gap between germline ends came to 13 bases. This CDR3 is built from 13 residues. Germline V gene lookup returns CDR1 SQVTM and CDR2 ANQGSEA. The CDR3 region has the DNA TGCAGCGTTCTGCCTAGCGTGGACAATGAGCAGTTCTTC. It codes for CSVLPSVDNEQFF.

CDR3 loop: CASSPYRRPYGYTF. The CDR3 coding sequence is TGTGCCAGCAGTCCTTACAGGAGACCATATGGCTACACCTTC. The chain couples TRBV28 to TRBJ1-2; TRBD1 might be the D (5 bases). The CDR3 loop spans 14 amino acids. Between the trimmed V and J ends, which lost 5 bases and 5 bases, there was a span of 15 bases. Germline V gene data show CDR1 as MDHEN and CDR2 as SYDVKM.

The chain has TRBV7-9 and TRBJ1-2, with a possible D match to TRBD1 (6 bases). Germline V gives CDR1 SEHNR, CDR2 FQNEAQ (reference sequence). Trimming removed 1 base from V and 5 bases from J, with 14 bases in between. The CDR3 is 15 amino acids. DNA of the CDR3: TGTGCCAGCAGCTTAGTTCGTTGGGACACTTATGGCTACACCTTC. This codes for CASSLVRWDTYGYTF.

This rearrangement joins TRBV7-9 to TRBJ2-7; the D gene is possibly TRBD2 (5 bases). Germline V CDR1 and CDR2: SEHNR, FQNEAQ (reference sequence). This CDR3 has 13 amino acids. The ends were cut back, 6 bases at V and 2 bases at J, with 11 bases in the middle. CDR3 sequence reads: CASRGGPTYEQYF. DNA of the CDR3: TGTGCCAGCAGGGGCGGGCCAACCTACGAGCAGTACTTC.

V usage is TRBV7-2 and J usage is TRBJ2-1; 9 bases are shared with TRBD2. Trimming cost V 8 bases and J 9 bases; bases outside gene matches: 11. From germline, CDR1 is SGHTA and CDR2 FQGNSA. CDR3 size: 14 residues. The CDR3 nucleotides are TGTGCCAGCCTTTTAGGCGGGAGGGCCGGTGAGCAGTTCTTC. It is translated as CASLLGGRAGEQFF.

This clone appeared a single time. The chain recombines TRBV9 with TRBJ2-7; either TRBD1 or TRBD2 may fit D (5 bases each). This CDR3 has 15 amino acids. CDR1 and CDR2 (germline): SGDLS, YYNGEE. The V and J ends lost 3 bases and 2 bases respectively, with 15 bases between them. The DNA for the CDR3 is TGTGCCAGCAGCGGGTCCGGGACCCGCCCCTACGAGCAGTACTTC. It is translated as CASSGSGTRPYEQYF.

The chain has TRBV7-3 and TRBJ2-3; 7 nucleotides match TRBD2. Germline CDR1 SGHTA, CDR2 FQGTGA. V shed 4 bases and J 1 base; nucleotides not matched to a gene: 5. This CDR3 has 15 amino acids. CDR3 DNA: TGTGCCAGCAGCTCCGCGGGAGCACGCACAGATACGCAGTATTTT. It encodes CASSSAGARTDTQYF.

J is TRBJ1-2 and V is TRBV10-2; D gene uncertain. The CDR3 is 14 amino acids. The V end lost 2 bases, the J end lost 0 bases, and 7 bases lay between the germline ends. CDR1 and CDR2 (germline): WSHSY, SAAADI. The CDR3, as DNA: TGCGCCAGCAGTGAGGACGGAGCTAACTATGGCTACACCTTC. Its protein is CASSEDGANYGYTF.

The CDR3 DNA follows: TGCGCCAGCAGTAAACTAGGGTTTAGCCACGAGCAGTACTTC. Translating it yields CASSKLGFSHEQYF. This sequence joins TRBV10-1 and TRBJ2-7, with a tentative D call TRBD2 (5 bases). The V gene's germline CDR1 is WNHNN and CDR2 SYGVQD (reference sequence). The CDR3 length is 14 residues. Trimming took off 5 bases at V and 5 bases at J, with 16 bases between the two ends.

This chain links TRBV11-3 with TRBJ2-7; TRBD2 aligns across 11 bases. Germline CDR1 is SGHNT and CDR2 is YENEEA. This CDR3 spans 16 amino acids. J lost 3 bases, V lost 2 bases, and 6 bases had no gene match. The CDR3, as DNA: TGTGCCAGCAGCTTACTACTAGCGGGAGTTGGCTACGAGCAGTACTTC. Protein: CASSLLLAGVGYEQYF.

The rearrangement joins TRBV2 to TRBJ1-1, with TRBD1 as a possible D gene (6 bases). The CDR3 runs 13 residues. The germline CDR1 and CDR2 sequences are SNHLY and FYNNEI. Trimming removed 1 base from V and 3 bases from J, with 6 bases in between. The CDR3 nucleotides read TGTGCCAGCAGTGAAGACAGGGACACTGAAGCTTTCTTT. This translates into CASSEDRDTEAFF.

V gene TRBV25-1 combines with J gene TRBJ2-1; D is unresolved. This CDR3 has 15 residues. V was clipped by 5 bases and J by 7 bases, with 18 bases between them. Germline V gene sequence: CDR1 MGHDK, CDR2 SYGVNS. The CDR3 is CASSQKVEVKNEQFF. The CDR3 DNA reads TGTGCCAGCAGTCAAAAGGTCGAGGTAAAGAATGAGCAGTTCTTC.

The chain is built from TRBV13 and TRBJ2-5, with 7 bases fitting TRBD2. J was trimmed by 4 bases and V by 0 bases; bases with no gene match: 20. This CDR3 contains 20 residues. Looked up from germline, CDR1 is PRHDT and CDR2 is FYEKMQ (reference sequence). The CDR3 spells CASSLGASRDHGTTRETQYF. For the CDR3, the DNA is TGTGCCAGCAGCTTAGGCGCCAGTCGGGACCACGGGACTACACGAGAGACCCAGTACTTC.

This clone was observed once. The chain is built from TRBV6-5 and TRBJ2-3; 8 nucleotides line up with TRBD2. V shed 6 bases and J 11 bases; nucleotides not matched to a gene: 4. Germline V gene sequence: CDR1 MNHEY, CDR2 SVGAGI. The CDR3 totals 11 residues. CDR3 DNA: TGTGCCAGCAGAAGCGGGGGTTTGCAGTATTTT. Amino acid sequence: CASRSGGLQYF.

The chain links TRBV19 to TRBJ2-7; TRBD2 matches 8 bases. V lost 1 base and J lost 6; bases outside the gene matches: 8. Germline lookup yields CDR1 LNHDA and CDR2 SQIVND (reference sequence). This CDR3 contains 15 residues. The CDR3 here is CASSIVSGGRFEQYF. CDR3 DNA: TGTGCCAGTAGTATAGTTTCGGGAGGGAGATTCGAGCAGTACTTC.

This clone was seen just once. J is TRBJ2-5 and V is TRBV13; no firm D call. Trimming took 2 bases from V and 4 from J, leaving 11 bases between them. Germline V gene data show CDR1 as PRHDT and CDR2 as FYEKMQ (reference sequence). The CDR3 has 14 amino acids. DNA for the CDR3: TGTGCCAGCAGCTTACGGGCCCTGGGAGAGACCCAGTACTTC. This sequence encodes CASSLRALGETQYF.

Remarks on this clone: The same CDR3 is also encoded by other DNA sequences in this sample. This chain connects TRBV7-2 to TRBJ2-3; 15 nucleotides agree with TRBD2. Germline V gene lookup returns CDR1 SGHTA and CDR2 FQGNSA. Germline trimming cut 5 bases from V and 5 bases from J; bases unmatched to any gene: 5. CDR3 length: 16 amino acids. This chain's CDR3 is CASSPGLAGGQDTQYF. As DNA, the CDR3 is TGTGCCAGCAGCCCGGGACTAGCGGGAGGACAAGATACGCAGTATTTT.

The J gene is TRBJ2-3, the V gene TRBV19; 9 nucleotides agree with TRBD1. J gave up 0 bases and V 10 bases, and 2 bases lay outside the gene matches. The CDR3 runs to 13 residues. The germline V gene has CDR1 LNHDA and CDR2 SQIVND (reference sequence). In nucleotides, the CDR3 is TGTGCCACCGGACAGGGGAGCACAGATACGCAGTATTTT. It translates to CATGQGSTDTQYF.

V gene TRBV7-9 combines with J gene TRBJ2-1; D remains unclear. V lost 4 bases to trimming and J lost 2 bases, with 15 bases between them. CDR3 length: 16 residues. CDR1 is SEHNR and CDR2 is FQNEAQ in the germline V gene (reference sequence). CDR3 residues: CASSYPLKQAYNEQFF. CDR3 bases: TGTGCCAGCAGCTACCCCTTGAAACAAGCCTACAATGAGCAGTTCTTC.

This clone was detected only a few times. The gene calls are TRBV7-9 and TRBJ1-1; D gene uncertain. The CDR3 runs 13 residues. CDR1 is SEHNR and CDR2 is FQNEAQ in the germline V gene (reference sequence). The V end lost 8 bases, the J end lost 4 bases, and 14 bases lay between the germline ends. As DNA, the CDR3 is TGTGCCAGCCCGAATTATCTCGGCACTGAAGCTTTCTTT. Amino acids: CASPNYLGTEAFF.

The V call is TRBV4-3, the J call TRBJ2-1; weak D call: TRBD2 (5 bases). V was shortened by 1 base and J by 10 bases, with 11 bases between the two germline ends. Germline assignment: CDR1 LGHNA and CDR2 YSLEER. The CDR3 contains 13 residues. CDR3 DNA sequence: TGCGCCAGCAGCCAAGGGCCGACTACCGAGCAGTTCTTC. Translation gives CASSQGPTTEQFF.

The chain uses TRBV7-6 and TRBJ2-3; D not resolved. The CDR3 consists of 14 residues. V shed 4 bases and J shed 1 base, with 9 bases lying between them. In germline, CDR1 is SGHVS, CDR2 FNYEAQ. The CDR3 here is CASSYTARTDTQYF. CDR3 bases: TGTGCCAGCAGCTACACAGCCCGCACAGATACGCAGTATTTT.

This chain links TRBV10-3 with TRBJ2-7; TRBD2 is a possible D gene (6 bases). Germline V gene sequence: CDR1 ENHRY, CDR2 SYGVKD. This CDR3 has 14 residues. The V end lost 10 bases, the J end lost 5 bases, and 21 bases lay between the germline ends. The CDR3 bases are TGTGCCACCGCTTCCCAGGGACTTTTCGACGAGCAGTACTTC. Amino acids: CATASQGLFDEQYF.

With respect to this clone: The junction does not match germline at one end; this may be a read error. The genes are TRBV19 and TRBJ2-3; D assignment may be TRBD1 or TRBD2 (5 bases each). This CDR3 is built from 13 residues. Germline V lookup: CDR1 LNHDA, CDR2 SQIVND (reference sequence). This CDR3 reads CASSMNAVRGPDF. As DNA, the CDR3 is TGTGCCAGTAGTATGAATGCGGTACGGGGACCGGATTTT.

As to this clone: An end of the junction differs from the germline gene, which may be a read error. This chain connects TRBV6-1 to TRBJ2-5; D is possibly TRBD1 or TRBD2 (5 bases each). This CDR3 has 13 residues. Germline CDR1 reads MNHNS; CDR2 reads SASEGT. This chain's CDR3 is CASTWGRAPTQYF. The CDR3 nucleotides are TGTGCTAGCACGTGGGGACGAGCCCCGACCCAGTACTTC.

The rearrangement joins TRBV11-2 to TRBJ1-1, with 7 bases aligning to TRBD1. Trimming removed 8 bases from V and 5 bases from J; junction bases left unmatched: 11. The CDR3 has 14 residues. Germline loops: CDR1 SGHAT, CDR2 FQNNGV. In nucleotides, the CDR3 is TGTGCCAGCGCCAAAGACAGGGTGTCGACTGAAGCTTTCTTT. It translates to CASAKDRVSTEAFF.

On this clone itself: In the same sample, other DNA sequences code for this CDR3. CDR3 sequence (DNA): TGTGCCAGCAGCTTAAGGCGAGAGACCCAGTACTTC. This sequence encodes CASSLRRETQYF. This rearrangement joins TRBV11-2 to TRBJ2-5; D unclear. The CDR3 covers 12 residues. Germline lookup yields CDR1 SGHAT and CDR2 FQNNGV. Trimming shortened V by 2 bases and J by 4 bases, and 5 bases separated the two germline ends.

The genes are TRBV6-5 and TRBJ1-2; tentatively, D is TRBD1 (6 bases). Trimming removed 0 bases at V and 6 bases at J, with 14 bases between. Germline assignment: CDR1 MNHEY and CDR2 SVGAGI. The CDR3 is 15 residues long. The CDR3 region is CASSYSWAGEDGYTF. The CDR3 nucleotides read TGTGCCAGCAGTTACTCTTGGGCAGGGGAAGATGGCTACACCTTC.